This T cell receptor (beta chain) was captured in a study of beta chain features in type 1 diabetes. Study at large: Sorted cells numbering approximately 110,000,000 were examined across all samples. Study-level points and caveats: Type 1 diabetes patients had TCRB CDR3s that were shorter (moderately but significantly so) in all four CD4+ subsets.

Expressed TCRB transcripts were sequenced, since all the RNA that had been isolated was reverse transcribed. The method was immunoSEQ multiplex PCR; TCRdb's version includes in-frame clones alone and lacks a portion of them. Found here are 500,000 to 850,000 clones, about an eighth of them singletons; the top ten hold approximately 0.042%. The germline gives CDR1 SGHTA, CDR2 FQGNSA. This CDR3 has 13 residues. V shed 4 bases and J shed 1 base, with 7 bases lying between them. There are a few counts of this clone. Its antigen is not identified. The TCR was taken from a man aged 18 to 30 with type 1 diabetes. The specimen sequenced was naive CD4+ T cells from blood. The chain links TRBV7-2 to TRBJ1-1; possible D gene TRBD1, 5 bases. The CDR3 is CASSYDRNTEAFF. CDR3 sequence (DNA): TGTGCCAGCAGCTATGACAGGAACACTGAAGCTTTCTTT.